The 18 T cell receptor beta chains listed next were all sequenced from one sample in a study of regulatory T cells in long-lasting Graves disease. Time point of the sample: newly diagnosed GD, antithyroid drugs for less than 3 months. Scientists built the TCR library using RNA that was extracted from PBMCs. In building TCR beta libraries, iRepertoire HTBI primers were used together with Arm-PCR of CDR3 regions. TCRdb re-called the multiplex PCR reads through MiXCR, storing one row per CDR3 protein. The sample lists fewer than 650,000 distinct CDR3 sequences; about 16% were seen once. These data were also filed under a second study, of T cells in Graves' hyperthyroidism and ophthalmopathy.

Sequencing was performed on peripheral blood mononuclear cells (PBMCs), taken at new diagnosis, from a patient treated with antithyroid drugs. These receptors all come from a man between 18 and 29 years old with Graves disease.

A few counts support this clonotype. The chain recombines TRBV10-3 with TRBJ2-3, with TRBD2 as a possible D gene (6 bases). Trimming took 7 bases from V and 6 from J, leaving 11 bases between them. This CDR3 has 12 residues. Germline V CDR1 and CDR2: ENHRY, SYGVKD. The chain's CDR3 is CAIKAGTDTQYF. As DNA, the CDR3 is TGTGCCATCAAGGCGGGGACGGATACGCAGTATTTT.

Only a few counts were recorded for this clonotype. The chain's CDR3 is CASSPRTNTGELFF. Written as DNA, the CDR3 is TGCGCCAGCAGCCCAAGGACGAACACCGGGGAGCTGTTTTTT. The gene calls are TRBV5-1 and TRBJ2-2; D is ambiguous. The CDR3 sequence is 14 residues long. Germline V gene lookup returns CDR1 SGHRS and CDR2 YFSETQ. Trimming pared 4 bases from V and 0 bases from J, leaving 7 bases between.

This clonotype has at least ten counts. The chain employs TRBV20-1 and TRBJ2-1; 8 bases are shared with TRBD2. Germline CDR1 and CDR2: DFQATT and SNEGSKA (reference sequence). The V and J ends lost 0 bases and 4 bases, in that order; junction bases with no gene match: 5. The CDR3 is 15 amino acids. CDR3 coding DNA: TGCAGTGCTAGAGATTTGGCGGGAGGTTACAATGAGCAGTTCTTC. Its translation: CSARDLAGGYNEQFF.

Comment on this clonotype: The germline gene is not matched at one end of the junction; a read error may be the cause. The rearrangement links TRBV5-1 to TRBJ1-2, with 7 bases fitting TRBD1. The CDR3 runs 14 residues. Germline V lookup: CDR1 SGHRS, CDR2 YFSETQ. The CDR3 loop reads CASSLRTGEYGYTF. The CDR3 coding sequence is TGTGCCAGCAGCTTGCGAACAGGGGAGTATGGCTACACCTTC. The complete variable domain, with remaining parts taken from reference TRBV5-1 and TRBJ1-2, reads KAGVTQTPRYLIKTRGQQVTLSCSPISGHRSVSWYQQTPGQGLQFLFEYFSETQRNKGNFPGRFSGRQFSNSRSEMNVSTLELGDSALYLCASSLRTGEYGYTFGSGTRLTVV.

This clonotype was seen a handful of times. The V and J genes are TRBV6-2 or TRBV6-3 and TRBJ1-2; 9 nucleotides line up with TRBD1. V gave up 6 bases and J gave up 5 bases; unmatched junction bases: 7. CDR1 is MNHEY and CDR2 is SVGEGT in the germline V gene. The CDR3 runs 14 residues. The CDR3 DNA sequence: TGTGCCAGCAGGATGGACAGGGGAGGGTATGGCTACACCTTC. Its translation is CASRMDRGGYGYTF.

The chain links TRBV6-1 to TRBJ1-2; 9 bases align to TRBD1. The V and J ends lost 9 bases and 6 bases, in that order; junction bases with no gene match: 5. Germline V CDR1 and CDR2: MNHNS, SASEGT. The CDR3 length is 12 residues. CDR3 nucleotides: TGTGCCAGTCGGGACAGGGTGGATGGCTACACCTTC. Its translation is CASRDRVDGYTF.

This clonotype was detected many times. V gene TRBV7-8 combines with J gene TRBJ2-1, with D possibly being TRBD1 or TRBD2 (5 bases each). CDR3 size: 20 residues. Germline lookup yields CDR1 SGHVS and CDR2 FQNEAQ. Trimming removed 2 bases from V and 4 bases from J, with 27 bases in between. The CDR3, as DNA: TGTGCCAGCAGCTTACACGGGACCATCGTCCGCTCTCAAACATACAATGAGCAGTTCTTC. It codes for CASSLHGTIVRSQTYNEQFF.

The V gene is TRBV4-1, the J gene TRBJ1-2, with D unclear. CDR3 length: 20 residues. Germline CDR1 is MGHRA and CDR2 is YSYEKL. Trimming took 0 bases from V and 1 from J, leaving 24 bases between them. The CDR3 nucleotides read TGCGCCAGCAGCCAAGATAATCGGCCTGGTCGAGGCCCCCTTAACTATGGCTACACCTTC. Amino acids: CASSQDNRPGRGPLNYGYTF.

This clonotype showed up many times. V gene TRBV27 combines with J gene TRBJ2-1, with TRBD2 matching 13 bases. CDR3 length: 16 amino acids. The germline CDR1 and CDR2 sequences are MNHEY and SMNVEV (reference sequence). The V segment lost 4 bases and the J segment 4 bases; nucleotides outside the gene matches: 4. The DNA of the CDR3 is TGTGCCAGCAGTTCAGGACTAGCGGGAGTTTACAATGAGCAGTTCTTC. It yields the protein CASSSGLAGVYNEQFF.

This chain uses TRBV10-1 with TRBJ2-3; D unresolved. CDR3 length: 14 amino acids. Germline CDR1 reads WNHNN; CDR2 reads SYGVQD (reference sequence). With 3 bases removed from V and 2 bases from J, the gap between germline ends came to 9 bases. For the CDR3, the DNA is TGCGCCAGCAGTGAAGAGCGAAACACAGATACGCAGTATTTT. Protein sequence: CASSEERNTDTQYF.

This clonotype has just a few counts. This rearrangement joins TRBV30 to TRBJ1-1; the D is unclear. With 5 bases removed from V and 4 bases from J, the gap between germline ends came to 5 bases. CDR3 length equals 10 residues. Germline CDR1 and CDR2: GTSNPN and SVGIG (reference sequence). CDR3 coding DNA: TGTGCCTGGGGCCCCACTGAAGCTTTCTTT. It encodes CAWGPTEAFF.

J is TRBJ2-5 and V is TRBV3-1; 8 positions match TRBD1. V gave up 1 base and J gave up 5 bases; unmatched junction bases: 6. The CDR3 runs 15 residues. Germline V gives CDR1 LGHDT, CDR2 YNNKEL (reference sequence). CDR3 DNA: TGTGCCAGCAGCCAAGGGACAGGGATCGGGGAGACCCAGTACTTC. Its translation is CASSQGTGIGETQYF.

V is TRBV3-1 and J is TRBJ2-7; D is possibly TRBD1 (5 bases). Looked up from germline, CDR1 is LGHDT and CDR2 is YNNKEL (reference sequence). Trimming stripped 4 bases from V and 2 bases from J, with 15 bases between. The length of the CDR3 is 15 residues. The DNA for the CDR3 is TGTGCCAGCAGCCCCACTCCGACAGAGACCTACGAGCAGTACTTC. Protein product: CASSPTPTETYEQYF.

This clonotype was observed many times. The chain uses TRBV7-8 and TRBJ1-5; TRBD1 is a possible D gene (5 bases). V dropped 5 bases and J dropped 3 bases, with 14 bases sitting between them. The CDR3 spans 15 residues. Per germline, CDR1 SGHVS and CDR2 FQNEAQ. In nucleotides, the CDR3 is TGTGCCAGCAGCCCAGGGAACGGGCTCAATCAGCCCCAGCATTTT. This gives the protein CASSPGNGLNQPQHF.

This clonotype was detected ten times or more. CDR3 coding DNA: TGCAGTGCTAGCGTCGCTGGACGGACTAACACTGAAGCTTTCTTT. Protein sequence: CSASVAGRTNTEAFF. The V and J genes are TRBV20-1 and TRBJ1-1, with D hard to call. The germline V and J ends were trimmed by 3 bases and 2 bases, with 16 bases remaining between them. The CDR3 length is 15 residues. Germline V gene sequence: CDR1 DFQATT, CDR2 SNEGSKA (reference sequence).

This clonotype is a singleton in its sample. The V and J genes are TRBV5-6 and TRBJ1-1; a weak D match, TRBD1 (6 bases). The CDR3 contains 14 residues. Germline lookup yields CDR1 SGHDT and CDR2 YYEEEE. Trimming pared 5 bases from V and 2 bases from J, leaving 13 bases between. The DNA of the CDR3 is TGTGCCAGCAGGCTTACAGGGCTAAACACTGAAGCTTTCTTT. It specifies CASRLTGLNTEAFF.

This clonotype was detected a few times. The chain uses TRBV10-3 and TRBJ2-3, with 7 bases matching TRBD2. V shed 5 bases, J shed 0 bases, and the junction held 5 bases outside the gene matches. This CDR3 spans 15 amino acids. CDR1 and CDR2 from the germline V gene are ENHRY and SYGVKD. CDR3 in amino acids: CAISRLASSTDTQYF. The DNA of the CDR3 is TGTGCCATCAGTCGACTAGCATCGAGCACAGATACGCAGTATTTT.

This clonotype was counted many times. The chain links TRBV7-6 to TRBJ2-7; D uncertain. This CDR3 is 14 amino acids long. Trimming cost V 4 bases and J 4 bases, with 14 bases left between them. Germline V lookup: CDR1 SGHVS, CDR2 FNYEAQ. The CDR3 DNA follows: TGTGCCAGCAGCTCCTGGGGTTCGCGATACGAGCAGTACTTC. It translates to CASSSWGSRYEQYF.